This TCR beta chain is drawn from a study of OX40 agonist ivuxolimab in advanced cancers. TCRdb's copy holds only in-frame clones and misses some; the assay was immunoSEQ multiplex PCR. The sample has about 40,000 clones; 80% to 90% are singletons. The CDR3 has 19 residues. Trimming left V 3 bases short and J 8 bases short, with 29 bases between. Per the germline V gene, CDR1 is LNHDA and CDR2 is SQIVND (reference sequence). The sample in question was CD4+ or CD8+ T cells sorted from blood, obtained in a trial of the OX40 agonist ivuxolimab. This clonotype was obtained from an adult with an advanced solid tumor such as melanoma, head and neck, liver or kidney cancer. The genes are TRBV19 and TRBJ1-3, with D hard to call. The CDR3 region has the DNA TGTGCCAGTAGTATGCTCCCGGGTGAGTTCCCGGTTCCAGACGACACCATATATTTT. Translating it yields CASSMLPGEFPVPDDTIYF.